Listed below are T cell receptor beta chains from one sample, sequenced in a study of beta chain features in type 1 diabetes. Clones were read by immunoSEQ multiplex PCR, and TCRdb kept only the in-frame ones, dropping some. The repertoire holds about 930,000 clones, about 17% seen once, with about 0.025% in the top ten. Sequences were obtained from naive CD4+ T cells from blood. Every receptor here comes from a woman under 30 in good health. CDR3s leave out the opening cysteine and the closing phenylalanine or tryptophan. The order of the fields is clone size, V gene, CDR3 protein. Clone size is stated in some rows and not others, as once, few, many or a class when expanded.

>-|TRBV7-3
ASSLTGGTEAF
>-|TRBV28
ASSLRQGAKDTQY
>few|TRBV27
ASSPIAGREQF
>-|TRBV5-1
ASSPNEGARGYT
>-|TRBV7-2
ASSRLAGLRADTQY
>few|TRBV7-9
ASSLGRASGASRAF
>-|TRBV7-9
ASSLRTVPNEKLF
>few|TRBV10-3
AIRGRGRNEQF
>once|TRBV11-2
ASSLGPDTDTQY
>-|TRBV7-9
ASSLMGSNNEQF
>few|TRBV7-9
ASSLRDDYGYT
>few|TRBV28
ASSFSGRSSEQF
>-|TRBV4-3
ASSLSGSGANVLT
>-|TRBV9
ASSVGLAAGSYEQY
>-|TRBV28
ASSSGQGDTEAF
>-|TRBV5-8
VSRPRRETQY
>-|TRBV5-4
ASSTQGAGKNIQY
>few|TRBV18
ASSSDRANEQF
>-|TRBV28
ASRKTGTDTQY
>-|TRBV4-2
ASSQDGYEAYEQY
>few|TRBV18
ASSPLRTGDQPQH
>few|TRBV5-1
ASSNRTAPSTDTQY
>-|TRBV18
ASRPEELGTQY
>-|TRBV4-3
ASSQEPRTSEVTGELF
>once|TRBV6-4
ASSWDSSTEAF
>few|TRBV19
ASSIAPGANEEAF
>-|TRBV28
ATLEYVTYEQY
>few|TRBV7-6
ASSLSGSDTQY
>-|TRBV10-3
AIRDGTRFGELF
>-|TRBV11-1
ASSLMDSNQPQH
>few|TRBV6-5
ASSPRDTGELF
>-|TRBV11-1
ASSQPAGELF
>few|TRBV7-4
ASSFRGQTYEQY
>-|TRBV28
ASSWGSTRGEQY
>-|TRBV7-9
ASSGGVDEQF
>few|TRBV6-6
AISPGRYSTDTQY
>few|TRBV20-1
SASRENIQY
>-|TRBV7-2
ASSLRQGSGANVLT
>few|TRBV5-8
ASSLSVTVGTGELF
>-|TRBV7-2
ASTLGREGQETQY
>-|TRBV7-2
ASNPSGRFKTQY
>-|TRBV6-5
ASSSIAGGDNEQF
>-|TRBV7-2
ASSLKRVGTGELF
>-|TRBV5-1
ASRPRLAAYNEQF
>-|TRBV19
ASTDRTQFINQPQH
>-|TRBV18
ASSSGGVNTEAF
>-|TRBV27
ASSPFTGGHQPQH
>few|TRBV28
ASKADTQY
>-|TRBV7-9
ASSLSGFGSPLH
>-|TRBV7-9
ASSEGVSPQY
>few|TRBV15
ATSEFETSGSVTQY
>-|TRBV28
ASNIAGGNEKLF
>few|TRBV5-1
ASSRLAGLVNEQY
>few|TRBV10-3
AISEGLRGNSPLH
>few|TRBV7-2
ASSLDGTSGRGETQY
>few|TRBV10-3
AIGRESYEQY
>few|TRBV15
ATSRDPLSSGNYEQY
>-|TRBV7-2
ASSLGGRGGGYT